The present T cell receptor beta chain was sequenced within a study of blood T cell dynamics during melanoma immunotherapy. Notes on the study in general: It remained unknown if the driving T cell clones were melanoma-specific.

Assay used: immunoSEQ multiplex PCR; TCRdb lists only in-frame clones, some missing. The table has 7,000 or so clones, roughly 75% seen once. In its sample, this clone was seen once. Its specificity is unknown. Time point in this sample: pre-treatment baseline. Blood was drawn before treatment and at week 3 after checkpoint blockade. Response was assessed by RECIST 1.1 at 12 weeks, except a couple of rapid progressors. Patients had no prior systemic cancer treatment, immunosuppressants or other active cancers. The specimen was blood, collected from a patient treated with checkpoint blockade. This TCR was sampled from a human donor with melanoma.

Written as DNA, the CDR3 is TGTGCCAGCAGCCCGGACAGCAACTATGGCTACACCTTC. This sequence encodes CASSPDSNYGYTF. The V call is TRBV11-2, the J call TRBJ1-2; possible D gene TRBD1, 6 bases. Between the trimmed V and J ends, which lost 5 bases and 2 bases, there was a span of 9 bases. Germline loops: CDR1 SGHAT, CDR2 FQNNGV. The CDR3 runs to 13 residues.